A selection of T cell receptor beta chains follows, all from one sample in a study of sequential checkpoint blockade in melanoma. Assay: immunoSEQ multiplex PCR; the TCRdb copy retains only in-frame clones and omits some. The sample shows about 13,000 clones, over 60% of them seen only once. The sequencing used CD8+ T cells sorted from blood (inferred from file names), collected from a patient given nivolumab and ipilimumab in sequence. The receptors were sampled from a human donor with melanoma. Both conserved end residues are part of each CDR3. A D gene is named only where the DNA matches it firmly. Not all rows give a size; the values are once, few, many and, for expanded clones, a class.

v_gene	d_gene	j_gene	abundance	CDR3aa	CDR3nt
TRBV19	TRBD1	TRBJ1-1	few	CASRRPGDRGSLNTEAFF	TGTGCCAGTAGACGACCAGGAGACAGGGGCTCGCTGAACACTGAAGCTTTCTTT
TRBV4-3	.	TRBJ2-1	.	CASSQMPGGGTGNEQFF	TGCGCCAGCAGCCAAATGCCGGGTGGCGGAACAGGGAATGAGCAGTTCTTC
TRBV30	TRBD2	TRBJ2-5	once	CAWTSGALRETQYF	TGTGCCTGGACTAGCGGGGCCCTGCGGGAGACCCAGTACTTC
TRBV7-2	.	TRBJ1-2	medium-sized	CASSSSPPSERNGYTF	TGTGCCAGCAGCTCATCCCCCCCTTCGGAGAGGAATGGCTACACCTTC
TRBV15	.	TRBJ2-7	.	CATSRDSVHEQYF	TGTGCCACCAGCAGAGATTCGGTCCACGAGCAGTACTTC
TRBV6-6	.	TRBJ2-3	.	CASTPDRLADTQYF	TGTGCCAGCACGCCTGACAGATTGGCAGATACGCAGTATTTT
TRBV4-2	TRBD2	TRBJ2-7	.	CASSLEMSGSSYEQYF	TGTGCCAGCAGCCTTGAAATGAGCGGGAGCTCCTACGAGCAGTACTTC
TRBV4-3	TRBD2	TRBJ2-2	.	CASSRTSGGVGELFF	TGCGCCAGCAGCCGTACTAGCGGGGGGGTCGGGGAGCTGTTTTTT
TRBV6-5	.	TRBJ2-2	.	CASSYSGGGELFF	TGTGCCAGCAGTTACTCGGGGGGCGGGGAGCTGTTTTTT
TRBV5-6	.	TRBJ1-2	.	CASSSTVLTARNYGYTF	TGTGCCAGCAGCTCTACCGTGCTTACAGCCAGAAACTATGGCTACACCTTC
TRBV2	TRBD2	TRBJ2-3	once	CAKSGGLTDTQYF	TGTGCCAAGAGCGGGGGGCTCACAGATACGCAGTATTTT
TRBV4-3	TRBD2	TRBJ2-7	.	CASSQDLSGLVREQYF	TGCGCCAGCAGCCAGGACCTATCGGGACTAGTTCGGGAGCAGTACTTC
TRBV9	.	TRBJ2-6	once	CASSSERSSGANVLTF	TGTGCCAGCAGCTCTGAAAGGAGCTCTGGGGCCAACGTCCTGACTTTC